This T cell receptor (beta chain) was recorded in a study of tumor and adjacent non-tumor tissue in lung cancer. Broader study findings: Tumor tissue had significantly higher TCR diversity than normal lung.

The CDR3 spans 14 residues. CDR1 is LGHNA and CDR2 is YNFKEQ in the germline V gene. V dropped 3 bases and J dropped 4 bases, with 12 bases sitting between them. As to this clonotype: What it binds is unknown.

No cell sorting was done before RNA was extracted from the tissue. The library came from three nested PCR rounds adapted from ARM-PCR protocols. MiXCR was run by TCRdb on the multiplex PCR reads, yielding one entry per CDR3 protein. The table has about 200,000 distinct CDR3 sequences, about two thirds seen once. The sequenced sample was lung tumor tissue. The clonotype originates from a man aged 55-75 years with non-small cell lung cancer. The chain couples TRBV4-2 to TRBJ1-1, with D perhaps matching TRBD1 (5 bases). The CDR3 loop reads CASSHRGQGTEAFF. Here the CDR3 DNA reads TGTGCCAGCAGCCACCGAGGCCAGGGCACTGAAGCTTTCTTT.